This T cell receptor beta chain comes out of a study of STAT5B mutations in CD4+ large granular lymphocyte leukemia. Turning to the study itself: Among healthy donors, a particular HLA allele went with more CDR3 'QG' motifs. General study points: Patient CD4-sorted repertoires stayed more clonal than healthy ones after leukemic-clone removal. About 24% of private leukemic clonotypes occurred rarely in other patients' non-leukemic repertoires.

Produced via immunoSEQ multiplex PCR; TCRdb's table is partial and in-frame only. The sample lists around 30,000 clones; 85% were seen once. This CDR3 contains 15 residues. Germline V lookup: CDR1 SNHLY, CDR2 FYNNEI. With 3 bases clipped from V and 4 bases from J, the junction kept 6 bases outside the gene matches. Notes on this clone: Its target is unknown.

The chain links TRBV2 to TRBJ2-7; 10 bases align to TRBD2. The specimen was CD4+ T cells from blood buffy coats. This sequence was found in a human donor in good health. The CDR3, as DNA: TGTGCCAGCAGTGAGAGCGGGAGGGCGGGATACGAGCAGTACTTC. Encoded protein: CASSESGRAGYEQYF.